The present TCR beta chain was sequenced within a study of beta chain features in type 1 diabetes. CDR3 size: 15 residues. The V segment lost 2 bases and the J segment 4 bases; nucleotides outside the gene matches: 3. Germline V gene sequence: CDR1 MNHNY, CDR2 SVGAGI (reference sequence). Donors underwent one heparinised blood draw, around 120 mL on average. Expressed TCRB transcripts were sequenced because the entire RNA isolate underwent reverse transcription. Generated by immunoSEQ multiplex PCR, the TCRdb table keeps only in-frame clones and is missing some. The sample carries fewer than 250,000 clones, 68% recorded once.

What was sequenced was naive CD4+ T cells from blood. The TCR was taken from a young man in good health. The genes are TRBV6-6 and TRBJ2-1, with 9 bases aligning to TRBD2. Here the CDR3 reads CASSYASGTYNEQFF. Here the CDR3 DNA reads TGTGCCAGCAGTTACGCTAGCGGGACATACAATGAGCAGTTCTTC.